The 25 T cell receptor beta chains below were found in one sample sequenced in a study of CD8+ T cells in alopecia areata. Extracted RNA was reverse transcribed, and the resulting cDNA served as sequencing template. The assay was immunoSEQ multiplex PCR, and TCRdb's table has in-frame clones only and misses some. The sample lists about 90,000 clones, around 40% occurring once. Treatment here: oral pan-JAK inhibitor, 5-10 mg twice daily. Material: CD8+ T cells sorted from blood, obtained at week 24, from a patient treated with tofacitinib. The source is a human donor with alopecia areata.

The V and J genes are TRBV18 and TRBJ2-7; 7 positions match TRBD1. The ends lost 3 bases at V and 2 bases at J; junction bases unmatched: 4. The length of the CDR3 is 14 residues. The germline gives CDR1 KGHSH, CDR2 LQKENI. DNA of the CDR3: TGTGCCAGCTCACCGGCGGACAGGACCTACGAGCAGTACTTC. Protein product: CASSPADRTYEQYF.

V and J are TRBV20-1 and TRBJ2-1; perhaps TRBD2 as D (5 bases). Between the trimmed V and J ends, which lost 7 bases and 9 bases, there was a span of 13 bases. There are 11 residues in the CDR3. In germline, CDR1 is DFQATT, CDR2 SNEGSKA (reference sequence). CDR3 loop: CSGWHRGEQFF. CDR3 DNA: TGCAGTGGATGGCATCGGGGTGAGCAGTTCTTC.

This clone was detected only a few times. V usage is TRBV19 and J usage is TRBJ2-7, with TRBD2 matching 7 bases. This CDR3 is 15 amino acids long. Germline lookup yields CDR1 LNHDA and CDR2 SQIVND (reference sequence). The junction had 9 bases not matched to a gene; V was cut back by 5 bases and J by 2 bases. CDR3 DNA: TGTGCCAGTAGTGCGGCCGGGAGGTCTACCTACGAGCAGTACTTC. Encoded protein: CASSAAGRSTYEQYF. Combining the CDR3 with reference TRBV19 and TRBJ2-7 gives the whole variable domain DGGITQSPKYLFRKEGQNVTLSCEQNLNHDAMYWYRQDPGQGLRLIYYSQIVNDFQKGDIAEGYSVSREKKESFPLTVTSAQKNPTAFYLCASSAAGRSTYEQYFGPGTRLTVT.

The rearrangement uses TRBV19 and TRBJ1-2, with D possibly being TRBD1 (6 bases). CDR1 and CDR2 from the germline V gene are LNHDA and SQIVND (reference sequence). The CDR3 consists of 14 residues. Between the trimmed V and J ends, which lost 5 bases and 4 bases, there was a span of 14 bases. The CDR3 loop reads CASSPLGQIYGYTF. CDR3 bases: TGTGCCAGTAGTCCTCTAGGACAGATCTATGGCTACACCTTC.

The chain uses TRBV6-1 and TRBJ2-7; maybe TRBD1 (6 bases). Germline CDR1 MNHNS, CDR2 SASEGT. This CDR3 is 16 amino acids long. V lost 3 bases and J 5 bases, leaving 20 bases between the germline ends. CDR3 nucleotides: TGTGCCAGCAGTGAGTTAAACCGGCAGGGGATTCACGAGCAGTACTTC. The encoded protein is CASSELNRQGIHEQYF.

This clone has a handful of counts. The chain couples TRBV5-1 to TRBJ1-1; D is possibly TRBD1 (6 bases). The length of the CDR3 is 13 residues. Germline values: CDR1 SGHRS, CDR2 YFSETQ. Trimming took 1 base from V and 9 from J, leaving 13 bases between them. The CDR3 DNA follows: TGCGCCAGCAGCTTGTGGCCAGGGGAGAAAGCTTTCTTT. This codes for CASSLWPGEKAFF.

This clone was recorded a few times. V usage is TRBV29-1 and J usage is TRBJ2-6; 8 bases are shared with TRBD2. This CDR3 has 18 residues. Per germline, CDR1 SQVTM and CDR2 ANQGSEA. V trimming: 5 bases; J trimming: 0 bases; junction bases outside the gene matches: 12. The CDR3 DNA follows: TGCAGCGTTTCCGGGCTAGCGGGTATAAACTCTGGGGCCAACGTCCTGACTTTC. This encodes CSVSGLAGINSGANVLTF.

This clone was observed a handful of times. The chain couples TRBV29-1 to TRBJ1-3; D not certain. The CDR3 contains 11 residues. The germline CDR1 and CDR2 sequences are SQVTM and ANQGSEA. Between the trimmed V and J ends, which lost 5 bases and 4 bases, there was a span of 6 bases. The CDR3 loop reads CSVQSGNTIYF. DNA for the CDR3: TGCAGCGTTCAATCCGGAAACACCATATATTTT.

The rearrangement joins TRBV4-1 to TRBJ1-4; no clear D gene. The CDR3 spans 12 residues. V shed 0 bases and J shed 7 bases, with 3 bases lying between them. Germline CDR1 is MGHRA and CDR2 is YSYEKL. The CDR3 sequence is CASSQDSEKLFF. CDR3 nucleotide sequence: TGCGCCAGCAGCCAAGACAGTGAAAAACTGTTTTTT.

In this sample, this clone turned up a few times. V is TRBV9 and J is TRBJ2-5; D is undetermined. The CDR3 covers 16 residues. With 5 bases removed from V and 4 bases from J, the gap between germline ends came to 21 bases. CDR1 and CDR2 from the germline V gene are SGDLS and YYNGEE. CDR3 DNA sequence: TGTGCCAGCAGTCCGCCGGCGGCCGGTTGGGGAGAGACCCAGTACTTC. This sequence encodes CASSPPAAGWGETQYF.

This chain uses TRBV4-1 with TRBJ2-1; 12 bases fit TRBD2. Germline CDR1 MGHRA, CDR2 YSYEKL. J was trimmed by 6 bases and V by 4 bases; bases with no gene match: 4. The CDR3 totals 15 residues. The CDR3 loop reads CASSPRLAGANEQFF. The CDR3 DNA is TGCGCCAGCAGCCCCCGACTAGCGGGAGCCAATGAGCAGTTCTTC.

J is TRBJ2-2 and V is TRBV29-1; D is ambiguous. Germline V lookup: CDR1 SQVTM, CDR2 ANQGSEA. V was pared by 7 bases and J by 7 bases, with 10 bases between. The length of the CDR3 is 11 residues. CDR3 residues: CSGQWDGELFF. CDR3 nucleotides: TGCAGCGGCCAGTGGGACGGGGAGCTGTTTTTT.

The chain uses TRBV9 and TRBJ2-6; D is unclear. V shed 0 bases and J shed 0 bases, with 4 bases lying between them. The germline V gene encodes CDR1 SGDLS and CDR2 YYNGEE. This CDR3 comprises 15 residues. The CDR3 DNA is TGTGCCAGCAGCGTAGTCCTCTCTGGGGCCAACGTCCTGACTTTC. Translating gives CASSVVLSGANVLTF.

The genes are TRBV4-1 and TRBJ2-7, with a possible D match to TRBD2 (6 bases). The CDR3 spans 15 residues. Germline CDR1 and CDR2: MGHRA and YSYEKL. Trimming took 1 base from V and 3 from J, leaving 13 bases between them. CDR3 nucleotide sequence: TGCGCCAGCAGCCAAGTTCATAGCGGTGACTACGAGCAGTACTTC. Amino acid sequence: CASSQVHSGDYEQYF.

The rearrangement uses TRBV11-2 and TRBJ2-5; no firm D call. The CDR3 runs to 13 residues. Germline V gene lookup returns CDR1 SGHAT and CDR2 FQNNGV. Between the trimmed V and J ends, which lost 7 bases and 4 bases, there was a span of 13 bases. CDR3 amino acids: CASKAENVETQYF. In nucleotides, the CDR3 is TGTGCCAGCAAGGCGGAAAACGTAGAGACCCAGTACTTC.

V is TRBV4-1 and J is TRBJ2-1; D gene unclear. The length of the CDR3 is 17 residues. Trimming left V 6 bases short and J 0 bases short, with 18 bases between. Germline CDR1 is MGHRA and CDR2 is YSYEKL. The CDR3 sequence: CASRLKPGVSSYNEQFF. CDR3 nucleotide sequence: TGCGCCAGCAGACTCAAGCCAGGCGTGAGCTCCTACAATGAGCAGTTCTTC.

This clone turned up a few times. The V gene is TRBV25-1, the J gene TRBJ2-1; no clear D. Germline CDR1 reads MGHDK; CDR2 reads SYGVNS. The germline V and J ends were trimmed by 4 bases and 8 bases, with 12 bases remaining between them. The CDR3 sequence is 13 residues long. Here the CDR3 DNA reads TGTGCCAGCAGTGCAGTCTGGGTGGATGAGCAGTTCTTC. It codes for CASSAVWVDEQFF.

The V and J genes are TRBV5-1 and TRBJ2-5; the D gene is possibly TRBD2 (5 bases). Per germline, CDR1 SGHRS and CDR2 YFSETQ. This CDR3 has 14 residues. V was pared by 1 base and J by 2 bases, with 9 bases between. The CDR3 sequence: CASSLKAAQETQYF. The CDR3 region has the DNA TGCGCCAGCAGCTTGAAAGCGGCACAAGAGACCCAGTACTTC.

V usage is TRBV11-1 and J usage is TRBJ2-5; TRBD2 aligns across 10 bases. This CDR3 contains 17 residues. The junction had 14 bases not matched to a gene; V was cut back by 5 bases and J by 5 bases. Germline V gene sequence: CDR1 SGHAT, CDR2 FQDESV (reference sequence). CDR3: CASSPGLSGRLWETQYF. The CDR3 DNA follows: TGTGCCAGCAGCCCCGGTCTTAGCGGGAGGTTGTGGGAGACCCAGTACTTC.

The chain is built from TRBV7-2 and TRBJ2-3, with a possible D match to TRBD2 (5 bases). The germline CDR1 and CDR2 sequences are SGHTA and FQGNSA. V was cut by 1 base and J by 2 bases, with 10 bases left in between. The CDR3 covers 15 residues. The DNA of the CDR3 is TGTGCCAGCAGCTTAGGGGCGACTACCACAGATACGCAGTATTTT. Translation gives CASSLGATTTDTQYF.

This clone appeared a single time. The chain has TRBV19 and TRBJ2-5, with D possibly TRBD2 on 6 matching bases. V was cut by 6 bases and J by 11 bases, with 19 bases left in between. CDR3 length: 13 residues. The germline gives CDR1 LNHDA, CDR2 SQIVND (reference sequence). The CDR3 coding sequence is TGTGCCAGTAGCACAGGAGCGGGTACCGCTCAGTACTTC. Translating it yields CASSTGAGTAQYF.

The rearrangement joins TRBV7-2 to TRBJ2-2; D is possibly TRBD1 (5 bases). This CDR3 comprises 18 residues. Trimming removed 2 bases at V and 5 bases at J, with 21 bases between. From germline, CDR1 is SGHTA and CDR2 FQGNSA. DNA of the CDR3: TGTGCCAGCAGCTTAAATGTGGGGCACGCGATTGGGACCGGGGAGCTGTTTTTT. This encodes CASSLNVGHAIGTGELFF.

This sequence joins TRBV15 and TRBJ2-5; 16 bases match TRBD2. CDR1 is LNHNV, CDR2 YYDKDF, per germline (reference sequence). The trim removed 4 bases at V and 11 bases at J, leaving 10 bases unmatched. This CDR3 region has 16 residues. CDR3 region: CATSTRVGTSGRDQYF. The DNA for the CDR3 is TGTGCCACCAGCACCAGAGTAGGGACTAGCGGGAGGGATCAGTACTTC.

J is TRBJ2-1 and V is TRBV7-9; 8 bases align to TRBD2. Germline CDR1 and CDR2: SEHNR and FQNEAQ (reference sequence). The CDR3 covers 15 residues. V gave up 5 bases and J gave up 5 bases; unmatched junction bases: 8. The CDR3, as DNA: TGTGCCAGCAGCCTTACTAGCGGAGGGAACAATGAGCAGTTCTTC. Its translation: CASSLTSGGNNEQFF.

The chain recombines TRBV5-1 with TRBJ2-1, with D hard to call. In germline, CDR1 is SGHRS, CDR2 YFSETQ. This CDR3 is built from 13 residues. V was clipped by 0 bases and J by 6 bases, with 7 bases between them. Here the CDR3 reads CASSLEAINEQFF. CDR3 DNA sequence: TGCGCCAGCAGCTTGGAGGCAATCAATGAGCAGTTCTTC.